A single sample gave rise to the 24 T cell receptor beta chains below, sequenced in a study of human T cells and chemical hapten exposure. Via MiXCR, TCRdb re-called the RACE reads, giving one row per CDR3 protein. This sample carries some 65,000 distinct CDR3 sequences, around 6.1% of them seen once, and the ten largest clones take 3% to 4%. Specified time point: healthy volunteer bleed at 6 weeks. RNA extraction used unfractionated whole blood as the source of total RNA. The sequencing input was whole blood. All receptors come from a female donor in good health. Some clones in this sample may be carry-over from other donors' samples.

This clonotype has only a few counts. The chain is built from TRBV7-2 and TRBJ1-4; 9 bases map to TRBD1. CDR1 SGHTA and CDR2 FQGNSA come from the germline V gene. This CDR3 region has 14 residues. Trimming at V came to 4 bases and at J to 8 bases, leaving 5 bases not matched to a gene. The CDR3 DNA reads TGTGCCAGCAGCTCCGACAGGGGGGGCGAAAAACTGTTTTTT. Translating gives CASSSDRGGEKLFF.

This clonotype was observed a handful of times. This sequence joins TRBV30 and TRBJ1-1, with 8 bases aligning to TRBD1. CDR3 length equals 13 residues. Losses at the gene ends were 3 bases for V and 3 bases for J; bases not matched to a gene: 3. The germline V gene has CDR1 GTSNPN and CDR2 SVGIG (reference sequence). Here the CDR3 DNA reads TGTGCCTGGAGGATGGACAGGGACACTGAAGCTTTCTTT. It specifies CAWRMDRDTEAFF. Full variable domain (remainder filled in from reference TRBV30 and TRBJ1-1): SQTIHQWPATLVQPVGSPLSLECTVEGTSNPNLYWYRQAAGRGLQLLFYSVGIGQISSEVPQNLSASRPQDRQFILSSKKLLLSDSGFYLCAWRMDRDTEAFFGQGTRLTVV.

This chain joins TRBV6-5 and TRBJ1-1; a weak D match, TRBD1 (6 bases). CDR3 size: 14 residues. Trimming pared 7 bases from V and 3 bases from J, leaving 15 bases between. Germline loops: CDR1 MNHEY, CDR2 SVGAGI. CDR3 nucleotide sequence: TGTGCCAGCACCCACAGGGATGGAGACACTGAAGCTTTCTTT. This encodes CASTHRDGDTEAFF.

This clonotype was observed a few times. This chain links TRBV9 with TRBJ1-1, with a possible D match to TRBD1 (6 bases). Germline values: CDR1 SGDLS, CDR2 YYNGEE. The V gene lost 2 bases and the J gene lost 0 bases, with 8 bases spanning the gap. There are 14 residues in the CDR3. CDR3 loop: CASSVGTLNTEAFF. CDR3 bases: TGTGCCAGCAGCGTTGGGACATTGAACACTGAAGCTTTCTTT.

The chain uses TRBV12-3 or TRBV12-4 and TRBJ1-2; a weak D match, TRBD1 (6 bases). The CDR3 has 16 residues. Trimming pared 6 bases from V and 0 bases from J, leaving 17 bases between. For the CDR3, the DNA is TGTGCCAGCAGCAAAACACAGGGTCGAGCTAACTATGGCTACACCTTC. Its protein product is CASSKTQGRANYGYTF.

Only one count was recorded for this clonotype. The V and J genes are TRBV7-2 and TRBJ2-7; TRBD1 agrees at 10 bases. The CDR3 spans 14 residues. The germline V gene encodes CDR1 SGHTA and CDR2 FQGNSA. V lost 5 bases and J lost 4; bases outside the gene matches: 5. This CDR3 is CASSRQGACYEQYF. For the CDR3, the DNA is TGTGCCAGCAGCCGACAGGGGGCTTGTTACGAGCAGTACTTC.

This clonotype appeared many times. The chain links TRBV20-1 to TRBJ2-1; the match to TRBD2 covers 15 bases. In germline, CDR1 is DFQATT, CDR2 SNEGSKA (reference sequence). The CDR3 runs to 20 residues. V gave up 1 base and J gave up 8 bases; unmatched junction bases: 18. CDR3 nucleotide sequence: TGCAGTGCTAGAGTAACAGGGGGACTAGCGGGAGGAATGTCTGGGGATGAGCAGTTCTTC. It encodes CSARVTGGLAGGMSGDEQFF.

In this sample, this clonotype turned up many times. V gene TRBV5-1 combines with J gene TRBJ1-1; 8 positions agree with TRBD1. CDR1 and CDR2 from the germline V gene are SGHRS and YFSETQ. V was pared by 0 bases and J by 4 bases, with 2 bases of the junction left unmatched. CDR3 length: 14 amino acids. The CDR3 region is CASSLGTGFTEAFF. The CDR3 nucleotides are TGCGCCAGCAGCTTGGGGACAGGGTTCACTGAAGCTTTCTTT.

This clonotype was counted only a few times. The chain is built from TRBV20-1 and TRBJ2-3; D remains unclear. This CDR3 comprises 12 residues. V was shortened by 0 bases and J by 4 bases, with 5 bases between the two germline ends. CDR1 is DFQATT and CDR2 is SNEGSKA in the germline V gene (reference sequence). This CDR3 reads CSAREQSDTQYF. CDR3 in DNA: TGCAGTGCTAGAGAACAATCAGATACGCAGTATTTT.

This clonotype was observed a handful of times. The chain has TRBV4-2 and TRBJ2-3; tentatively, D is TRBD1 (5 bases). Germline assignment: CDR1 LGHNA and CDR2 YNFKEQ. The V end was cut by 1 base, the J end by 2 bases, with 13 bases between. The CDR3 contains 16 residues. CDR3 amino acids: CASSQAGGALTDTQYF. CDR3 coding DNA: TGTGCCAGCAGCCAAGCTGGTGGGGCCCTCACAGATACGCAGTATTTT.

This clonotype was detected ten times or more. This sequence joins TRBV12-3 or TRBV12-4 and TRBJ2-5; 10 nucleotides match TRBD1. The CDR3 consists of 14 residues. V gave up 6 bases and J gave up 5 bases; unmatched junction bases: 6. The CDR3 loop is CASSLTGGLETQYF. The CDR3 DNA is TGTGCCAGCAGCCTGACAGGGGGCCTGGAGACCCAGTACTTC.

This clonotype was detected many times. The chain recombines TRBV6-2 or TRBV6-3 with TRBJ2-7; 13 positions match TRBD2. The CDR3 length is 14 residues. The V segment lost 2 bases and the J segment 5 bases; nucleotides outside the gene matches: 0. CDR1 MNHEY and CDR2 SVGEGT come from the germline V gene. CDR3 DNA sequence: TGTGCCAGCAGTTACGGACTAGCGGGAGACGAGCAGTACTTC. Amino acid sequence: CASSYGLAGDEQYF.

The chain carries TRBV5-5 and TRBJ2-3; no clear D gene. Between the trimmed V and J ends, which lost 0 bases and 3 bases, there was a span of 8 bases. The germline CDR1 and CDR2 sequences are SGHKS and YYEKEE (reference sequence). This CDR3 spans 14 amino acids. CDR3 residues: CASSLDVSTDTQYF. CDR3 DNA: TGTGCCAGCAGCTTGGATGTATCTACAGATACGCAGTATTTT.

CDR3 protein: CASNPFPRTRDYGYTF. The CDR3 DNA follows: TGTGCCAGTAACCCCTTCCCACGGACACGTGACTATGGCTACACCTTC. V is TRBV19 and J is TRBJ1-2; D perhaps matches TRBD1 (5 bases). This CDR3 contains 16 residues. In germline, CDR1 is LNHDA, CDR2 SQIVND (reference sequence). Trimming removed 7 bases from V and 3 bases from J, with 21 bases in between.

This clonotype was seen repeatedly, ten times or more. J is TRBJ2-3 and V is TRBV20-1; TRBD2 aligns across 15 bases. The V gene's germline CDR1 is DFQATT and CDR2 SNEGSKA (reference sequence). V lost 1 base and J lost 6; bases outside the gene matches: 11. CDR3 length: 18 amino acids. This CDR3 reads CSARVNPGLAGGRDTQYF. Written as DNA, the CDR3 is TGCAGTGCTAGAGTCAATCCTGGACTAGCGGGAGGGCGTGATACGCAGTATTTT.

This clonotype has at least ten counts. This chain links TRBV29-1 with TRBJ2-3; D possibly matches TRBD1 or TRBD2 (5 bases each). V lost 7 bases to trimming and J lost 8 bases, with 10 bases between them. The CDR3 covers 10 residues. Germline V gene sequence: CDR1 SQVTM, CDR2 ANQGSEA. CDR3 DNA sequence: TGCAGCGGTGGGGGTGCTACGCAGTATTTT. This encodes CSGGGATQYF.

This clonotype was detected ten times or more. The chain carries TRBV14 and TRBJ2-1; D not certain. V was trimmed by 4 bases and J by 2 bases, leaving 9 bases between them. Germline CDR1 is SGHDN and CDR2 is FVKESK. This CDR3 spans 14 amino acids. As DNA, the CDR3 is TGTGCCAGCAGCCGTAGGGATCCCTACAATGAGCAGTTCTTC. Its protein product is CASSRRDPYNEQFF.

This clonotype was seen a handful of times. CDR3 sequence (DNA): TGTGCCAGCAGTCTTGGGCTATATAGCAATCAGCCCCAGCATTTT. Translating it yields CASSLGLYSNQPQHF. The chain joins TRBV27 to TRBJ1-5; no clear D. Trimming pared 5 bases from V and 0 bases from J, leaving 11 bases between. Germline loops: CDR1 MNHEY, CDR2 SMNVEV (reference sequence). CDR3 length equals 15 residues.

The chain is built from TRBV7-2 and TRBJ1-1; D not resolved. Between the trimmed V and J ends, which lost 6 bases and 2 bases, there was a span of 10 bases. CDR3 length equals 13 residues. Per germline, CDR1 SGHTA and CDR2 FQGNSA. For the CDR3, the DNA is TGTGCCAGCAGGAATCAAATAAACACTGAAGCTTTCTTT. The encoded protein is CASRNQINTEAFF.

This clonotype was counted a few times. This chain connects TRBV20-1 to TRBJ2-7; 9 bases are shared with TRBD2. The CDR3 has 16 amino acids. Germline CDR1 is DFQATT and CDR2 is SNEGSKA (reference sequence). Losses at the gene ends were 2 bases for V and 2 bases for J; bases not matched to a gene: 10. CDR3 loop: CSARLDSGRSPYEQYF. The CDR3 bases are TGCAGTGCTAGACTCGATAGCGGGAGATCTCCCTACGAGCAGTACTTC.

There are a few counts of this clonotype. The V and J genes are TRBV12-3 or TRBV12-4 and TRBJ1-1; unclear D gene. The V end lost 5 bases, the J end lost 0 bases, and 22 bases lay between the germline ends. This CDR3 comprises 18 residues. CDR3 sequence (DNA): TGTGCCAGCAGTCCAAGCTCTTTTCTACGGAGAGTGAACACTGAAGCTTTCTTT. It is translated as CASSPSSFLRRVNTEAFF.

This clonotype has a count of ten or more. This chain links TRBV5-1 with TRBJ2-5; D is possibly TRBD1 (6 bases). CDR3 length equals 15 residues. V was shortened by 1 base and J by 3 bases, with 13 bases between the two germline ends. The germline V gene has CDR1 SGHRS and CDR2 YFSETQ. The CDR3 DNA is TGCGCCAGCAGCTTGCAAGGGACAAAAAAAGAGACCCAGTACTTC. Its translation: CASSLQGTKKETQYF.

The V gene is TRBV6-2 or TRBV6-3, the J gene TRBJ2-3; D gene ambiguous. Germline CDR1 and CDR2: MNHEY and SVGEGT. CDR3 length equals 14 residues. Trimming shortened V by 7 bases and J by 4 bases, and 15 bases separated the two germline ends. The CDR3 coding sequence is TGTGCCAGCACGACCAGACGTTTGCCAGATACGCAGTATTTT. It is translated as CASTTRRLPDTQYF.

V and J are TRBV19 and TRBJ1-3, with unresolved D. CDR3 size: 16 residues. CDR1 LNHDA and CDR2 SQIVND come from the germline V gene (reference sequence). Trimming left V 6 bases short and J 0 bases short, with 15 bases between. The chain's CDR3 is CASRPVTEYSGNTIYF. The CDR3 DNA reads TGTGCCAGTAGACCTGTGACGGAATACTCTGGAAACACCATATATTTT.